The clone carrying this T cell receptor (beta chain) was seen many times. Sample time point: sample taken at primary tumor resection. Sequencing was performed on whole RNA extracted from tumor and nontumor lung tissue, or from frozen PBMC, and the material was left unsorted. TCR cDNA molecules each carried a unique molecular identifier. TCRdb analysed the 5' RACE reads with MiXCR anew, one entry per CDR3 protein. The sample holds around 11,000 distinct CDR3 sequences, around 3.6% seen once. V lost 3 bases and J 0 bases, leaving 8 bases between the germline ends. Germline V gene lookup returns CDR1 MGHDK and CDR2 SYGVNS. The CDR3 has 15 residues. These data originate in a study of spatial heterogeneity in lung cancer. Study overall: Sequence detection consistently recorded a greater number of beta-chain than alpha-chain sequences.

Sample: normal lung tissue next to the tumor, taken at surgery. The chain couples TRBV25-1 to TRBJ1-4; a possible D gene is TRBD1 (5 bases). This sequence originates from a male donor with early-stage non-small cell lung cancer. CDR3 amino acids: CASSDLGATNEKLFF. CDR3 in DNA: TGTGCCAGCAGTGATTTAGGGGCAACTAATGAAAAACTGTTTTTT.